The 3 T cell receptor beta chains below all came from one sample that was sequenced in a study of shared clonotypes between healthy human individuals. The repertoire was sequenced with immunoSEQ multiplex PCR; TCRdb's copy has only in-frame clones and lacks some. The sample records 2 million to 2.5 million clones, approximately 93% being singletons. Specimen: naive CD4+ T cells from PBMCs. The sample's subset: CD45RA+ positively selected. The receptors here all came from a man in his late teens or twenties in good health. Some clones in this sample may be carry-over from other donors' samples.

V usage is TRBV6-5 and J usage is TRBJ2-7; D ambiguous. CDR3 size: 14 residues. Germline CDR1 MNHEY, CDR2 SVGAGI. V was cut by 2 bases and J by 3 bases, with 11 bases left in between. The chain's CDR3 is CASSYDGHDYEQYF. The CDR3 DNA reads TGTGCCAGCAGTTACGACGGCCACGACTACGAGCAGTACTTC.

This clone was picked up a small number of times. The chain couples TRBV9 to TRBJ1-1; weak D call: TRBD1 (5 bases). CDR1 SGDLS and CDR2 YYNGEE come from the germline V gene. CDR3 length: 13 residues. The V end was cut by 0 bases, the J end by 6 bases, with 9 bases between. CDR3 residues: CASSVVTAAEAFF. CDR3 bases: TGTGCCAGCAGCGTAGTGACAGCAGCTGAAGCTTTCTTT.

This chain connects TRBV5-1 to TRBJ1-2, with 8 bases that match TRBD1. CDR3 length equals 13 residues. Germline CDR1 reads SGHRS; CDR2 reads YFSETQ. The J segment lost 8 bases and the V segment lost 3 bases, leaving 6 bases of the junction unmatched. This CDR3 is CASSYSRGRGYTF. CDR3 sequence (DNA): TGCGCCAGCAGCTACTCCAGGGGGCGCGGCTACACCTTC.